One TCR beta chain is described in this entry. The data derive from a study of OX40 agonist ivuxolimab in advanced cancers. For the study at large: Every 2 weeks, patients received ivuxolimab intravenously, dosed at 0.01 to 10 mg/kg.

The repertoire was sequenced with immunoSEQ multiplex PCR; TCRdb's copy has only in-frame clones and lacks some. The table has 50,000 to 70,000 clones, around 83% seen once. Sequencing was performed on CD4+ or CD8+ T cells sorted from blood, taken in a trial of the OX40 agonist ivuxolimab. This TCR was sampled from an adult with an advanced solid tumor such as melanoma, head and neck, liver or kidney cancer.

For the CDR3, the DNA is TGTGCCAGCAGCCCGCGGGACGGGTACAATGAGCAGTTCTTC. Residues: CASSPRDGYNEQFF. The gene calls are TRBV9 and TRBJ2-1; tentative D call: TRBD2 (6 bases). Trimming took off 4 bases at V and 4 bases at J, with 12 bases between the two ends. The CDR3 is 14 residues long. The germline V gene encodes CDR1 SGDLS and CDR2 YYNGEE.